These 29 T cell receptor beta chains originate from one sample sequenced in a study of T-cell reconstitution after alpha-beta-depleted transplantation in children. Molecular barcoding with unique molecular identifiers was used for the TCRbeta library. TCRdb reprocessed the PCR reads via MiXCR and lists one record per CDR3 protein. The top ten hold 7% to 9.5% of the sample, which has a few hundred thousand distinct CDR3 sequences, 9.5% to 13% seen once. This sample comprised PBMCs, obtained before TCRalphabeta/CD19-depleted stem cell transplant. The receptors originated from a boy under three years old with acute myeloid leukemia, due to receive a stem cell transplant.

Note on this clonotype: A much larger clone is a single base away; this may be a read error. The genes are TRBV28 and TRBJ2-7; either TRBD1 or TRBD2 may supply D (5 bases each). Looked up from germline, CDR1 is MDHEN and CDR2 is SYDVKM. CDR3 size: 15 residues. V lost 7 bases and J lost 0, with 16 bases in between. In nucleotides, the CDR3 is TGTGCCAGCACCTCCTGGGACGTTCCCTCCTACGAGCAGTACTTC. The encoded protein is CASTSWDVPSYEQYF.

This clonotype was observed many times. The chain is built from TRBV7-8 and TRBJ1-5; D is uncertain. This CDR3 has 14 amino acids. The germline V gene encodes CDR1 SGHVS and CDR2 FQNEAQ. Trimming pared 3 bases from V and 2 bases from J, leaving 8 bases between. CDR3 in DNA: TGTGCCAGCAGCTTTGACATGGGCAATCAGCCCCAGCATTTT. Its translation is CASSFDMGNQPQHF.

This clonotype was seen repeatedly, ten times or more. CDR3 sequence: CASSPGTSGRWNEQYF. The DNA for the CDR3 is TGTGCCAGCAGCCCCGGGACTAGCGGGAGATGGAACGAGCAGTACTTC. The chain links TRBV4-2 to TRBJ2-7; 14 nucleotides agree with TRBD2. Germline V CDR1 and CDR2: LGHNA, YNFKEQ. V gave up 4 bases and J gave up 5 bases; unmatched junction bases: 7. The CDR3 contains 16 residues.

The V and J genes are TRBV28 and TRBJ1-6, with D perhaps TRBD1 (6 bases). V was pared by 2 bases and J by 1 base, with 12 bases between. CDR3 length equals 17 residues. Germline V gene lookup returns CDR1 MDHEN and CDR2 SYDVKM. The CDR3 sequence is CASSLRRGASYNSPLHF. The CDR3 DNA is TGTGCCAGCAGTTTAAGGCGGGGGGCTTCCTATAATTCACCCCTCCACTTT. The whole variable domain, filled in from reference TRBV28 and TRBJ1-6, reads DVKVTQSSRYLVKRTGEKVFLECVQDMDHENMFWYRQDPGLGLRLIYFSYDVKMKEKGDIPEGYSVSREKKERFSLILESASTNQTSMYLCASSLRRGASYNSPLHFGNGTRLTVT.

This clonotype came up many times. The chain couples TRBV28 to TRBJ2-7, with 8 bases fitting TRBD1. V lost 3 bases to trimming and J lost 3 bases; unmatched junction nucleotides: 1. The CDR3 is 13 residues long. Germline V lookup: CDR1 MDHEN, CDR2 SYDVKM. The CDR3 region has the DNA TGTGCCAGCAGTTTCGGACAGGGCTACGAGCAGTACTTC. Protein: CASSFGQGYEQYF.

This chain links TRBV11-2 with TRBJ1-1, with D perhaps TRBD1 (5 bases). The CDR3 runs to 13 residues. Trimming shortened V by 5 bases and J by 5 bases, and 12 bases separated the two germline ends. Germline V CDR1 and CDR2: SGHAT, FQNNGV. This CDR3 is CASSGQGLTEAFF. CDR3 bases: TGTGCCAGCAGCGGGCAGGGTCTGACTGAAGCTTTCTTT. Full variable domain (missing parts from reference TRBV11-2 and TRBJ1-1): EAGVAQSPRYKIIEKRQSVAFWCNPISGHATLYWYQQILGQGPKLLIQFQNNGVVDDSQLPKDRFSAERLKGVDSTLKIQPAKLEDSAVYLCASSGQGLTEAFFGQGTRLTVV.

In its sample, this clonotype was seen a few times. V is TRBV20-1 and J is TRBJ1-6; tentatively, D is TRBD1 (5 bases). This CDR3 is built from 14 residues. Germline V gives CDR1 DFQATT, CDR2 SNEGSKA (reference sequence). Between the trimmed V and J ends, which lost 6 bases and 9 bases, there was a span of 18 bases. The CDR3 DNA sequence: TGCAGTGCAGGCCCTCTGGGGCTGATTTCACCCCTCCACTTT. It encodes CSAGPLGLISPLHF.

This chain uses TRBV5-1 with TRBJ2-7; 7 bases match TRBD1. Germline CDR1 SGHRS, CDR2 YFSETQ. This CDR3 is 15 amino acids long. V lost 4 bases and J lost 0; bases outside the gene matches: 7. The CDR3 spells CASSADRYNSYEQYF. The CDR3 DNA follows: TGCGCCAGCAGCGCGGACAGGTATAACTCCTACGAGCAGTACTTC.

Ten or more counts support this clonotype. The chain combines TRBV7-8 with TRBJ1-6, with D unclear. The germline gives CDR1 SGHVS, CDR2 FQNEAQ. The CDR3 has 13 amino acids. V was trimmed by 2 bases and J by 10 bases, leaving 9 bases between them. CDR3 loop: CASSLFQESPLHF. CDR3 coding DNA: TGTGCCAGCAGCTTATTTCAGGAATCACCCCTCCACTTT.

This clonotype was observed many times. The rearrangement uses TRBV12-3 or TRBV12-4 and TRBJ2-7, with D tentatively TRBD2 (6 bases). The CDR3 consists of 12 residues. Trimming pared 6 bases from V and 2 bases from J, leaving 8 bases between. CDR3: CASSRLAYEQYF. CDR3 nucleotide sequence: TGTGCCAGCAGCCGACTAGCCTACGAGCAGTACTTC.

The table lists this clonotype with many counts. The rearrangement uses TRBV10-3 and TRBJ1-2; possibly TRBD1 for D (5 bases). Germline V gene data show CDR1 as ENHRY and CDR2 as SYGVKD. The CDR3 loop spans 12 amino acids. Deletions cut 3 bases from V and 8 bases from J, with 10 bases between. DNA for the CDR3: TGTGCCATCAGTGACCAGGGTTTCGGCTACACCTTC. Its protein is CAISDQGFGYTF.

The chain carries TRBV24-1 and TRBJ2-5; a possible D gene is TRBD2 (6 bases). The length of the CDR3 is 16 residues. The V end lost 3 bases, the J end lost 2 bases, and 15 bases lay between the germline ends. From germline, CDR1 is KGHDR and CDR2 SFDVKD. The CDR3 coding sequence is TGTGCCACCAGTGATCCGCTAAGCGGGTTGCAAGAGACCCAGTACTTC. It specifies CATSDPLSGLQETQYF.

The rearrangement links TRBV10-3 to TRBJ1-4; tentatively, D is TRBD1 (5 bases). This CDR3 comprises 13 residues. Between the trimmed V and J ends, which lost 6 bases and 8 bases, there was a span of 13 bases. The germline CDR1 and CDR2 sequences are ENHRY and SYGVKD. The CDR3 DNA follows: TGTGCCATCAGACGTGGGGCGAGCGAAAAACTGTTTTTT. It yields the protein CAIRRGASEKLFF.

Concerning this clonotype itself: A much larger clone is a single base away; this may be a read error. The chain recombines TRBV4-3 with TRBJ2-5; D remains unclear. The germline gives CDR1 LGHNA, CDR2 YSLEER. This CDR3 is 16 amino acids long. CDR3 amino acids: CTSSQSQLGLQETQYF. The CDR3 DNA is TGCACCAGCAGCCAGTCCCAATTGGGTTTACAAGAGACCCAGTACTTC.

Note on this clonotype: This sequence may be a read error, since a much larger clone differs from it by one base. The chain employs TRBV7-9 and TRBJ2-7, with D hard to call. Trimming left V 2 bases short and J 2 bases short, with 7 bases between. This CDR3 has 13 residues. CDR1 SEHNR and CDR2 FQNEAQ come from the germline V gene (reference sequence). CDR3 bases: TGTGCCAGCAGCTTAACGCACACCTACGAGCAGTACTTC. This translates into CASSLTHTYEQYF.

This clonotype has ten or more counts. This chain links TRBV7-2 with TRBJ2-1, with TRBD2 identical over 14 bases. The CDR3 is 17 residues long. The ends lost 1 base at V and 10 bases at J; junction bases unmatched: 9. From germline, CDR1 is SGHTA and CDR2 FQGNSA. This chain's CDR3 is CASSLVGGTSGSNEQFF. In DNA form, the CDR3 reads TGTGCCAGCAGCTTAGTAGGCGGGACTAGCGGGAGTAACGAGCAGTTCTTC.

A few counts support this clonotype. CDR3 nucleotide sequence: TGTGCCAGCTCCCCCGGGGTCAACCGGGATGAAAAACTGTTTTTT. It specifies CASSPGVNRDEKLFF. This chain connects TRBV18 to TRBJ1-4; no reliable D call. Germline assignment: CDR1 KGHSH and CDR2 LQKENI. The CDR3 consists of 15 residues. With 6 bases removed from V and 6 bases from J, the gap between germline ends came to 17 bases.

CDR3 nucleotide sequence: TGTGCCAGCAGCCCCGGGTGCTACGAGCAGTACTTC. This translates into CASSPGCYEQYF. The V call is TRBV28, the J call TRBJ2-7, with no clear D. The ends were cut back, 6 bases at V and 3 bases at J, with 9 bases in the middle. CDR1 is MDHEN, CDR2 SYDVKM, per germline. The length of the CDR3 is 12 residues.

V is TRBV18 and J is TRBJ2-5, with D possibly matching TRBD1 (5 bases). The ends were cut back, 4 bases at V and 5 bases at J, with 14 bases in the middle. Germline-derived CDR1 and CDR2 are KGHSH and LQKENI. This CDR3 contains 14 residues. The CDR3: CASSRTRVGETQYF. DNA of the CDR3: TGTGCCAGCTCACGAACCAGGGTCGGGGAGACCCAGTACTTC.

This clonotype has a single count. Just one base apart from a much larger clone, this may be a read error. The chain employs TRBV21-1 and TRBJ2-1; the table names TRBD1, a call not compared with the DNA. TRBV21-1 is shown as a pseudogene. The CDR3 sequence is 16 residues long. Here the CDR3 DNA reads TGTGCCAGCAGCAAAAGGGGGGTGTCGCTGGCCAATGACCAGTTCTTC. This sequence encodes CASSKRGVSLANDQFF.

As for this clonotype: A much larger clone differs by one base, so this may be a read error. The chain recombines TRBV10-3 with TRBJ2-7; TRBD1 might be the D (6 bases). Looked up from germline, CDR1 is ENHRY and CDR2 is SYGVKD. The CDR3 totals 12 residues. V was trimmed by 4 bases and J by 3 bases, leaving 7 bases between them. The CDR3 DNA sequence: TGTGCCATCAGTGCAGGGGTCTACGAGCAGTACTTC. This gives the protein CAISAGVYEQYF.

Only a few counts were recorded for this clonotype. J is TRBJ1-1 and V is TRBV5-5; D might be TRBD1 (5 bases). Germline-derived CDR1 and CDR2 are SGHKS and YYEKEE (reference sequence). The CDR3 length is 14 residues. V was clipped by 0 bases and J by 4 bases, with 10 bases between them. DNA of the CDR3: TGTGCCAGCAGCTTGGCCGGGACTCCCACTGAAGCTTTCTTT. Its translation: CASSLAGTPTEAFF.

Many counts were recorded for this clonotype. V gene TRBV7-2 combines with J gene TRBJ2-4; D remains unclear. Trimming removed 5 bases at V and 5 bases at J, with 13 bases between. The CDR3 is made up of 14 amino acids. Per the germline V gene, CDR1 is SGHTA and CDR2 is FQGNSA. The CDR3 bases are TGTGCCAGCAGCCTGACATCTCTTGAAAACATTCAGTACTTC. Residues: CASSLTSLENIQYF.

This clonotype was seen many times. The chain carries TRBV12-3 or TRBV12-4 and TRBJ2-7; TRBD1 agrees at 7 bases. The CDR3 sequence is 14 residues long. After removal of 4 bases from V and 0 bases from J, the junction contained 3 bases not matched to a gene. This CDR3 is CASSSDRSSYEQYF. The CDR3 region has the DNA TGTGCCAGCAGTTCGGACAGGAGCTCCTACGAGCAGTACTTC.

The count of this clonotype is one. The CDR3 sequence is CAWSATGIADTQYF. DNA for the CDR3: TGTGCCTGGAGTGCCACAGGGATCGCGGATACGCAGTATTTT. This chain links TRBV30 with TRBJ2-3, with D perhaps TRBD1 (6 bases). This CDR3 is 14 amino acids long. Trimming stripped 1 base from V and 6 bases from J, with 14 bases between. Germline CDR1 and CDR2: GTSNPN and SVGIG (reference sequence).

The chain recombines TRBV9 with TRBJ2-2; D not certain. Trimming removed 4 bases from V and 4 bases from J, with 17 bases in between. This CDR3 is 16 amino acids long. In germline, CDR1 is SGDLS, CDR2 YYNGEE. CDR3 DNA sequence: TGTGCCAGCAGCCCCTCCTACGGCAGGCTCACCGGGGAGCTGTTTTTT. Encoded protein: CASSPSYGRLTGELFF.

Note on this clonotype: One base away lies a much larger clone, so this may be a sequencing read error. V is TRBV7-9 and J is TRBJ2-5, with D perhaps TRBD2 (6 bases). Germline lookup yields CDR1 SEHNR and CDR2 FQNEAQ (reference sequence). CDR3 length equals 15 residues. CDR3 DNA sequence: TGTGCCAGCAGCTTATTCAGCGGACTACAAGAGACCCAGTGCTTC. It is translated as CASSLFSGLQETQCF. Combining the CDR3 with reference TRBV7-9 and TRBJ2-5 gives the whole variable domain DTGVSQNPRHKITKRGQNVTFRCDPISEHNRLYWYRQTLGQGPEFLTYFQNEAQLEKSRLLSDRFSAERPKGSFSTLEIQRTEQGDSAMYLCASSLFSGLQETQCFGPGTRLLVL.

Only one count was recorded for this clonotype. A read error may be the cause here, since a much bigger clone is one base away. The V and J genes are TRBV21-1 and TRBJ2-2; the table's D call of TRBD1 was not tested on the DNA. TRBV21-1 is classified as a pseudogene. The CDR3 has 15 residues. CDR3 residues: CASSPHDRSGGELFF. CDR3 nucleotide sequence: TGTGCCAGCAGCCCCCATGACAGGTCCGGCGGGGAGCTGTTTTTT.

This clonotype was counted ten times or more. V gene TRBV7-8 combines with J gene TRBJ2-2; no definite D call. Germline CDR1 is SGHVS and CDR2 is FQNEAQ. The CDR3 spans 14 residues. V lost 0 bases and J 4 bases, leaving 6 bases between the germline ends. The CDR3 DNA sequence: TGTGCCAGCAGCTTAGCTCTGCGCACCGGGGAGCTGTTTTTT. It is translated as CASSLALRTGELFF.